Listed here are 4 T cell receptor beta chains from one sample, sequenced in a study of blood T cell repertoires in COVID-19. Assay: immunoSEQ multiplex PCR; the TCRdb copy retains only in-frame clones and omits some. The sample carries around 130,000 clones, more than 70% recorded once. The sample taken for sequencing was peripheral blood. These receptors were taken from a man aged 65 to 79 with acute or convalescent COVID-19.

This clone was seen a single time. The V and J genes are TRBV5-1 and TRBJ2-3; 8 nucleotides agree with TRBD2. This CDR3 contains 17 residues. CDR1 and CDR2 from the germline V gene are SGHRS and YFSETQ. V gave up 0 bases and J gave up 3 bases; unmatched junction bases: 9. The CDR3 region is CASSLARGGRGTDTQYF. The CDR3, as DNA: TGCGCCAGCAGCTTGGCCCGGGGGGGTCGAGGTACAGATACGCAGTATTTT.

V gene TRBV7-2 combines with J gene TRBJ2-1, with 7 bases identical to TRBD2. Germline CDR1 reads SGHTA; CDR2 reads FQGNSA. V lost 4 bases, J lost 5 bases, and 8 bases stayed unmatched. CDR3 length: 15 amino acids. In DNA form, the CDR3 reads TGTGCCAGCAGCTCAAGAGTAGCGGGCCACAATGAGCAGTTCTTC. Its protein product is CASSSRVAGHNEQFF.

V is TRBV7-8 and J is TRBJ1-2; 7 bases align to TRBD1. V was clipped by 2 bases and J by 4 bases; unmatched bases: 1. Per the germline V gene, CDR1 is SGHVS and CDR2 is FQNEAQ. This CDR3 is built from 13 residues. The CDR3 DNA reads as TGTGCCAGCAGCTTAAGGGGGCTCTATGGCTACACCTTC. Its translation is CASSLRGLYGYTF. Full variable domain (outside the CDR3, taken from reference TRBV7-8 and TRBJ1-2): GAGVSQSPRYKVAKRGQDVALRCDPISGHVSLFWYQQALGQGPEFLTYFQNEAQLDKSGLPSDRFFAERPEGSVSTLKIQRTQQEDSAVYLCASSLRGLYGYTFGSGTRLTVV.

This sequence joins TRBV5-4 and TRBJ2-2; 9 nucleotides align to TRBD1. This CDR3 is built from 14 residues. Germline CDR1 reads SGHNT; CDR2 reads YYREEE (reference sequence). The V and J ends lost 4 bases and 6 bases, in that order; junction bases with no gene match: 4. The CDR3 protein is CASSHTGGSGELFF. CDR3 coding DNA: TGTGCCAGCAGCCATACAGGGGGCTCCGGGGAGCTGTTTTTT.